These 32 T cell receptor beta chains originate from one sample sequenced in a study of control samples from healthy donors and cancer patients. This table comes from immunoSEQ multiplex PCR, and its TCRdb copy is limited to in-frame clones, with some not included. This sample has 26,000 or so clones; 91% occur once, and the top ten carry 12%. The sample comprised PBMCs. The origin of the receptors is a man in his fifties with lung cancer.

The chain employs TRBV14 and TRBJ1-2; D gene uncertain. Trimming took off 1 base at V and 4 bases at J, with 7 bases between the two ends. The CDR3 is 13 residues long. Germline loops: CDR1 SGHDN, CDR2 FVKESK. The CDR3 protein is CASSQVGSYGYTF. The CDR3 DNA follows: TGTGCCAGCAGCCAAGTCGGTAGCTATGGCTACACCTTC.

This chain uses TRBV7-6 with TRBJ2-3; 13 nucleotides match TRBD2. The V segment lost 2 bases and the J segment 5 bases; nucleotides outside the gene matches: 10. Germline loops: CDR1 SGHVS, CDR2 FNYEAQ. This CDR3 comprises 18 residues. In DNA form, the CDR3 reads TGTGCCAGCAGCTTACGACAACTAGCGGGGGGGCTTCAAGATACGCAGTATTTT. This translates into CASSLRQLAGGLQDTQYF.

The chain has TRBV10-2 and TRBJ2-3, with TRBD2 matching 7 bases. This CDR3 has 15 residues. V lost 2 bases, J lost 2 bases, and 4 bases stayed unmatched. The germline CDR1 and CDR2 sequences are WSHSY and SAAADI. CDR3 in amino acids: CASSEPGGVTDTQYF. In DNA, the CDR3 is TGCGCCAGCAGTGAGCCTGGGGGGGTCACAGATACGCAGTATTTT.

The chain uses TRBV11-2 and TRBJ2-3, with 10 bases matching TRBD1. With 3 bases clipped from V and 1 base from J, the junction kept 4 bases outside the gene matches. Germline CDR1 is SGHAT and CDR2 is FQNNGV. CDR3 length equals 16 residues. The CDR3: CASSFLGTGGTDTQYF. CDR3 coding DNA: TGTGCCAGCAGCTTTTTAGGGACAGGGGGCACAGATACGCAGTATTTT.

This chain connects TRBV7-2 to TRBJ1-4, with TRBD1 matching over 11 bases. The CDR3 contains 14 residues. J gave up 7 bases and V 5 bases, and 3 bases lay outside the gene matches. In germline, CDR1 is SGHTA, CDR2 FQGNSA. The CDR3 DNA reads TGTGCCAGCAGCCCGGACAGGGGGCTTGAAAAACTGTTTTTT. It yields the protein CASSPDRGLEKLFF.

The V gene is TRBV2, the J gene TRBJ1-4; D gene uncertain. V was pared by 2 bases and J by 2 bases, with 9 bases between. The CDR3 runs to 15 residues. Per germline, CDR1 SNHLY and CDR2 FYNNEI. The CDR3 nucleotides read TGTGCCAGCAGTGAATTAGGGTGGACTAATGAAAAACTGTTTTTT. Protein product: CASSELGWTNEKLFF.

The rearrangement joins TRBV6-5 to TRBJ1-6, with 7 bases aligning to TRBD1. In germline, CDR1 is MNHEY, CDR2 SVGAGI. The trim removed 7 bases at V and 9 bases at J, leaving 12 bases unmatched. The CDR3 runs 15 residues. In DNA, the CDR3 is TGTGCCAGCAAGACCGGGACAGAAGGCGTTTCACCCCTCCACTTT. Protein: CASKTGTEGVSPLHF.

As DNA, the CDR3 is TGTGCCAGCGGGGGGTACGACCACGAGCAGTACTTC. It translates to CASGGYDHEQYF. This chain connects TRBV6-5 to TRBJ2-7; D perhaps matches TRBD2 (6 bases). This CDR3 comprises 12 residues. The V gene's germline CDR1 is MNHEY and CDR2 SVGAGI. Trimming shortened V by 8 bases and J by 5 bases, and 13 bases separated the two germline ends.

Worth noting for this clone: A junction end diverges from the germline sequence, so it may reflect a read error. As DNA, the CDR3 is TGTGCTAGCAGTCTCCTGACCGTGGGTGAGCAGTTCTTC. Residues: CASSLLTVGEQFF. The V and J genes are TRBV7-7 and TRBJ2-1; D not certain. CDR1 is SSHAT and CDR2 is FNYEAQ in the germline V gene (reference sequence). The CDR3 consists of 13 residues.

The chain carries TRBV12-3 or TRBV12-4 and TRBJ1-1, with D possibly being TRBD1 (5 bases). Trimming removed 6 bases from V and 1 base from J, with 9 bases in between. The CDR3 extends over 13 amino acids. The CDR3 spells CASSVRANTEAFF. The CDR3 DNA is TGTGCCAGCAGCGTCAGGGCGAACACTGAAGCTTTCTTT.

V and J are TRBV7-8 and TRBJ1-2; D gene ambiguous. The CDR3 length is 14 residues. Between the trimmed V and J ends, which lost 1 base and 2 bases, there was a span of 8 bases. Germline CDR1 and CDR2: SGHVS and FQNEAQ. Here the CDR3 reads CASSLVNNNYGYTF. CDR3 coding DNA: TGTGCCAGCAGCTTAGTCAACAACAACTATGGCTACACCTTC.

The chain recombines TRBV11-2 with TRBJ2-7; perhaps TRBD2 as D (5 bases). V gave up 1 base and J gave up 0 bases, with 10 bases separating them. The CDR3 is made up of 15 amino acids. Germline V gene lookup returns CDR1 SGHAT and CDR2 FQNNGV. The CDR3 reads CASSLGGDYSYEQYF. CDR3 DNA sequence: TGTGCCAGCAGCTTAGGGGGAGATTACTCCTACGAGCAGTACTTC.

The chain joins TRBV7-2 to TRBJ1-4, with a tentative D call TRBD1 (5 bases). V lost 5 bases and J 8 bases, leaving 15 bases between the germline ends. The CDR3 loop spans 14 amino acids. CDR1 is SGHTA, CDR2 FQGNSA, per germline. The CDR3 loop reads CASSLPGQSEKLFF. The DNA of the CDR3 is TGTGCCAGCAGCCTTCCGGGGCAGTCGGAAAAACTGTTTTTT.

The gene calls are TRBV18 and TRBJ1-4; D is unclear. Between the trimmed V and J ends, which lost 5 bases and 0 bases, there was a span of 16 bases. In germline, CDR1 is KGHSH, CDR2 LQKENI. The CDR3 spans 17 residues. In DNA form, the CDR3 reads TGTGCCAGCTCAGGAAGAGTGCTATCTGCAACTAATGAAAAACTGTTTTTT. This encodes CASSGRVLSATNEKLFF.

V usage is TRBV29-1 and J usage is TRBJ2-2; a weak D match, TRBD2 (5 bases). This CDR3 has 16 amino acids. V lost 5 bases and J lost 0, with 16 bases in between. Per germline, CDR1 SQVTM and CDR2 ANQGSEA. The CDR3 DNA reads as TGCAGCGTTCCTACCAAGGCGGGTGCGAACACCGGGGAGCTGTTTTTT. Protein: CSVPTKAGANTGELFF.

This clone was found once. This chain uses TRBV10-3 with TRBJ2-1, with unresolved D. V was shortened by 0 bases and J by 6 bases, with 12 bases between the two germline ends. CDR1 and CDR2 from the germline V gene are ENHRY and SYGVKD. This CDR3 contains 15 residues. The CDR3 DNA reads TGTGCCATCAGTGAGTCAATGGGGTTTGGCAATGAGCAGTTCTTC. Translated, it gives CAISESMGFGNEQFF.

The CDR3 region is CASSPGQGVEKLFF. In DNA form, the CDR3 reads TGTGCCAGTAGTCCGGGACAGGGTGTTGAAAAACTGTTTTTT. The V and J genes are TRBV19 and TRBJ1-4; TRBD1 matches at 9 bases. CDR1 and CDR2 (germline): LNHDA, SQIVND (reference sequence). The V and J ends lost 5 bases and 7 bases, in that order; junction bases with no gene match: 5. The CDR3 has 14 amino acids.

The chain combines TRBV18 with TRBJ1-2; possible D gene TRBD1, 6 bases. This CDR3 has 14 residues. CDR1 is KGHSH, CDR2 LQKENI, per germline. Deletions cut 5 bases from V and 2 bases from J, with 12 bases between. The CDR3 nucleotides are TGTGCCAGCTCAACACTTACAGGGAACTATGGCTACACCTTC. It is translated as CASSTLTGNYGYTF.

The genes are TRBV2 and TRBJ1-2, with D possibly being TRBD1 (5 bases). Trimming took off 10 bases at V and 5 bases at J, with 17 bases between the two ends. There are 13 residues in the CDR3. Germline CDR1 reads SNHLY; CDR2 reads FYNNEI. CDR3 coding DNA: TGTGCCAACCAACGGCAGGGCCGGTATGGCTACACCTTC. This gives the protein CANQRQGRYGYTF. Using reference TRBV2 and TRBJ1-2 for the parts outside the CDR3, the full variable domain is EPEVTQTPSHQVTQMGQEVILRCVPISNHLYFYWYRQILGQKVEFLVSFYNNEISEKSEIFDDQFSVERPDGSNFTLKIRSTKLEDSAMYFCANQRQGRYGYTFGSGTRLTVV.

The CDR3 DNA reads TGTGCCAGCAGCGGAGGACAGGGCACTGAAGCTTTCTTT. Its translation: CASSGGQGTEAFF. This chain uses TRBV5-4 with TRBJ1-1; 8 nucleotides agree with TRBD1. The CDR3 length is 13 residues. V lost 4 bases and J lost 4; bases outside the gene matches: 3. The V gene's germline CDR1 is SGHNT and CDR2 YYREEE (reference sequence).

This clone was observed a few times. V usage is TRBV11-2 and J usage is TRBJ1-4; 7 bases match TRBD1. Germline loops: CDR1 SGHAT, CDR2 FQNNGV. V shed 5 bases and J 6 bases; nucleotides not matched to a gene: 21. This CDR3 comprises 19 residues. The CDR3 region is CASSLRGRQGVTPDEKLFF. Written as DNA, the CDR3 is TGTGCCAGCAGCCTCCGGGGTCGTCAGGGGGTAACTCCGGATGAAAAACTGTTTTTT.

This clone was observed a few times. V usage is TRBV4-1 and J usage is TRBJ2-2, with D perhaps TRBD1 (5 bases). The V gene lost 1 base and the J gene lost 5 bases, with 11 bases spanning the gap. The CDR3 has 15 amino acids. Germline loops: CDR1 MGHRA, CDR2 YSYEKL. CDR3 sequence: CASSQGLRGTGELFF. The CDR3 nucleotides are TGCGCCAGCAGCCAAGGCCTTAGGGGTACCGGGGAGCTGTTTTTT.

V and J are TRBV19 and TRBJ2-3; D is undetermined. The ends were cut back, 3 bases at V and 3 bases at J, with 4 bases in the middle. The CDR3 loop spans 12 amino acids. Germline CDR1 reads LNHDA; CDR2 reads SQIVND (reference sequence). The CDR3 DNA follows: TGTGCCAGTAGTATTACTACAGATACGCAGTATTTT. Residues: CASSITTDTQYF.

This clone was counted a few times. The V gene is TRBV19, the J gene TRBJ2-3; 7 bases are shared with TRBD1. The CDR3 loop spans 13 amino acids. Germline CDR1 is LNHDA and CDR2 is SQIVND (reference sequence). The V and J ends lost 10 bases and 2 bases, in that order; junction bases with no gene match: 6. The CDR3 is CATETGYTDTQYF. CDR3 DNA sequence: TGTGCCACCGAGACAGGGTACACAGATACGCAGTATTTT.

The chain combines TRBV7-9 with TRBJ1-3; no firm D call. The CDR3 has 14 amino acids. The ends were cut back, 4 bases at V and 2 bases at J, with 9 bases in the middle. Per the germline V gene, CDR1 is SEHNR and CDR2 is FQNEAQ (reference sequence). The CDR3 region is CASSYPGAGNTIYF. The CDR3 DNA follows: TGTGCCAGCAGCTACCCTGGCGCTGGAAACACCATATATTTT.

CDR3 DNA: TGCGCCAGCAGCTTGGGAGAGGTAGTTGGAGGAAAACTGTTTTTT. Residues: CASSLGEVVGGKLFF. V is TRBV5-1 and J is TRBJ1-4; D is undetermined. This CDR3 has 15 residues. The germline V and J ends were trimmed by 0 bases and 10 bases, with 16 bases remaining between them. CDR1 is SGHRS, CDR2 YFSETQ, per germline.

This sequence joins TRBV28 and TRBJ1-2; 7 bases align to TRBD1. This CDR3 is 16 amino acids long. The V and J ends lost 4 bases and 4 bases, in that order; junction bases with no gene match: 12. Per germline, CDR1 MDHEN and CDR2 SYDVKM. CDR3 nucleotide sequence: TGTGCCAGCAGTTCGTATCAGGGGGGGCTAGGCTATGGCTACACCTTC. This codes for CASSSYQGGLGYGYTF.

V gene TRBV9 combines with J gene TRBJ2-3; D call uncertain. Trimming stripped 0 bases from V and 6 bases from J, with 14 bases between. The CDR3 consists of 15 residues. Per germline, CDR1 SGDLS and CDR2 YYNGEE. The CDR3 sequence is CASSVDGQNRDTQYF. As DNA, the CDR3 is TGTGCCAGCAGCGTAGACGGGCAGAACCGGGATACGCAGTATTTT.

This clone showed up just a few times. The chain carries TRBV7-9 and TRBJ1-1; no reliable D call. With 1 base removed from V and 0 bases from J, the gap between germline ends came to 6 bases. The CDR3 covers 14 residues. The germline V gene has CDR1 SEHNR and CDR2 FQNEAQ (reference sequence). The CDR3 bases are TGTGCCAGCAGCTTAGAACAACTGAACACTGAAGCTTTCTTT. This translates into CASSLEQLNTEAFF.

The rearrangement links TRBV3-1 (or the pseudogene TRBV3-2) to TRBJ2-2; D possibly uses TRBD1 or TRBD2 (6 bases each). V gave up 0 bases and J gave up 7 bases, with 18 bases separating them. The germline V gene has CDR1 LGHDT and CDR2 YNNKEL (reference sequence). The CDR3 loop spans 17 amino acids. The CDR3 DNA is TGTGCCAGCAGCCAAGACCCCGGGAAAGGAGGGGGCGGGGAGCTGTTTTTT. The encoded protein is CASSQDPGKGGGGELFF.

The chain uses TRBV27 and TRBJ2-1; 8 nucleotides agree with TRBD2. The CDR3 is made up of 14 amino acids. V trimming: 5 bases; J trimming: 9 bases; junction bases outside the gene matches: 9. Germline V gene data show CDR1 as MNHEY and CDR2 as SMNVEV (reference sequence). CDR3 region: CASSVAAGVVEQFF. DNA for the CDR3: TGTGCCAGCAGTGTAGCAGCGGGGGTGGTTGAGCAGTTCTTC.

The chain combines TRBV7-3 with TRBJ2-5; D remains unclear. V shed 5 bases and J shed 7 bases, with 14 bases lying between them. This CDR3 is 13 amino acids long. Germline values: CDR1 SGHTA, CDR2 FQGTGA. In DNA form, the CDR3 reads TGTGCCAGCAGCCCCAACGTAGCTGGGACCCAGTACTTC. Its translation is CASSPNVAGTQYF.